Given below is one T cell receptor (beta chain) in context. The antigen remains unidentified. Trimming removed 4 bases from V and 5 bases from J; junction bases left unmatched: 9. In germline, CDR1 is SGHRS, CDR2 YFSETQ. This CDR3 comprises 17 residues. Libraries for TCRalpha and TCRbeta carried sample barcodes and unique molecular identifiers via 5'RACE. TCRdb independently ran MiXCR on the 5' RACE reads; one entry per CDR3 protein. Counted here are a few hundred thousand distinct CDR3 sequences, 24% occurring once; the ten biggest clones make up 8.5% to 9%. The sample is drawn from a study of T-cell memory formation after mild COVID-19. Study-wide points: Mainly CM and EM harbored the contracting CD4+ clones; mainly EMRA harbored the CD8+ ones.

The clonotype originates from an adult woman who had mild COVID-19 (a few samples of this study predate the infection). Cell type and time point are not known. The chain carries TRBV5-1 and TRBJ2-1; TRBD2 matches at 13 bases. Sequenced input: PBMCs or a T cell subset sorted from them (not recorded which). The CDR3 here is CASSPRTSGGLNNEQFF. CDR3 sequence (DNA): TGCGCCAGCAGCCCTCGGACTAGCGGGGGACTAAACAATGAGCAGTTCTTC.